This entry is about one TCR beta chain. In this sample, this clonotype turned up a few times. Its antigen is still unknown. Base qualities are not provided; no much larger clone lies one nucleotide away. These reads were obtained on an Illumina HiSeq 1500. The public sequencing data were trimmed at Q25 with fastp and processed into clonotypes with MiXCR by TCRdb, which kept only in-frame beta chains. Identical CDR3 protein sequences are pooled into one entry, listed with their most common genes and DNA. Here the sample has about 680,000 distinct CDR3 sequences; less than 25% occur a single time. The top ten constitute approximately 8% of the sample. This sample was taken from a study of T cell repertoires in cytomegalovirus infection (dated 2019 in TCRdb). About the investigation overall: Donor HLA type was relevant to the analysis, because carriage of CMV infection together with the matching HLA type was indicated by public TCR beta signatures.

General findings and caveats noted by the study authors: Carriers of CMV infection plus the relevant HLA type were discriminated by the cumulative frequency of public TCR beta family members in the study cohort and in an independent roughly 380-donor cohort. The ex vivo response was dominated by HLA-C-restricted CMV-specific TCR beta clonotypes, and the single most frequent clonotype in two of eight donors was supplied by these HLA-C-restricted clonotypes.

The sequenced sample was CD8+ T cells from PBMCs. The TCR sequence derives from a human donor in good health (CMV status not recorded). Some clones in this sample may be carry-over from other donors' samples.

The CDR3 corresponds to CASSQDFVGRAANEKLFF. The DNA sequence is given as TGTGCCAGCAGCCAAGATTTTGTCGGGCGGGCGGCTAATGAAAAACTGTTTTTT. This sequence uses TRBV14 and TRBJ1-4; the D gene identity is not certain. CDR1 and CDR2 were assigned from the germline V gene as SGHDN and FVKESK. The CDR3 runs 18 residues from the cysteine to the phenylalanine. This entry keeps only the CDR3 DNA: 54 bases, framed from base 1. V gives up 0 bases and J gives up 3 bases, and the segment between their germline ends measures 17 bases.